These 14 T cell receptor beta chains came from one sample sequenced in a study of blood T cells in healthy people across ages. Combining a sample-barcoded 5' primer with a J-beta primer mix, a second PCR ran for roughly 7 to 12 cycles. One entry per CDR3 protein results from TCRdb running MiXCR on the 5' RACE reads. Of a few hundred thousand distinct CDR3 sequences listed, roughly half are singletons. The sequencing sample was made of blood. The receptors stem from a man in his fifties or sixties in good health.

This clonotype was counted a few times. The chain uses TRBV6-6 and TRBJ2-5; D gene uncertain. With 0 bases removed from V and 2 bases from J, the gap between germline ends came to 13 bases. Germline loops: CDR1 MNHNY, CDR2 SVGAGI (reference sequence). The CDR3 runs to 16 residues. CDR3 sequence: CASSYSVKAAQETQYF. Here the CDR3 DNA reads TGTGCCAGCAGTTACTCGGTGAAGGCAGCACAAGAGACCCAGTACTTC.

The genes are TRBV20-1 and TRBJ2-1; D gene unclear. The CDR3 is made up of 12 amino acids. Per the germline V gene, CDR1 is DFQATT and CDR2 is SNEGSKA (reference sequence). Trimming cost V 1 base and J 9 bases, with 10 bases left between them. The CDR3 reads CSARGSRIEQFF. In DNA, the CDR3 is TGCAGTGCTAGAGGGTCTAGGATTGAGCAGTTCTTC.

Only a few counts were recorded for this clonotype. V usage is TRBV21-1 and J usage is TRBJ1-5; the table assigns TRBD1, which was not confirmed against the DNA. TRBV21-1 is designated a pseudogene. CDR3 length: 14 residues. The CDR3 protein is CASSKGQGNQPQHF. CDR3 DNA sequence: TGTGCCAGCAGCAAAGGACAGGGCAATCAGCCCCAGCATTTT.

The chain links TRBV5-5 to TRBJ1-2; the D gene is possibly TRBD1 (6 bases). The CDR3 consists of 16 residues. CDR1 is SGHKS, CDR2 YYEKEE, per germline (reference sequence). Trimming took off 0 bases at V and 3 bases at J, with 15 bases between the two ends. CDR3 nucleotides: TGTGCCAGCAGCTTGGCCTTGGGGGGCCCGTACTATGGCTACACCTTC. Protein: CASSLALGGPYYGYTF. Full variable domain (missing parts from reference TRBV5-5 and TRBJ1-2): DAGVTQSPTHLIKTRGQQVTLRCSPISGHKSVSWYQQVLGQGPQFIFQYYEKEERGRGNFPDRFSARQFPNYSSELNVNALLLGDSALYLCASSLALGGPYYGYTFGSGTRLTVV.

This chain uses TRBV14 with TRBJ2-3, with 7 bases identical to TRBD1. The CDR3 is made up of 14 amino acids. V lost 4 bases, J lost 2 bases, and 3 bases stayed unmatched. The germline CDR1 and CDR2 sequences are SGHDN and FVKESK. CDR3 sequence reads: CASSPGQHTDTQYF. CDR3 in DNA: TGTGCCAGCAGCCCGGGACAGCACACAGATACGCAGTATTTT.

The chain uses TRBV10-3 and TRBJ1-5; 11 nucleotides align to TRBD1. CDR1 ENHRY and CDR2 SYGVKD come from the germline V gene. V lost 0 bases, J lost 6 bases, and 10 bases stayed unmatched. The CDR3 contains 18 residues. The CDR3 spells CAISESPGQGARGQPQHF. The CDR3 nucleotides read TGTGCCATCAGTGAGTCGCCAGGACAGGGGGCGCGGGGTCAGCCCCAGCATTTT.

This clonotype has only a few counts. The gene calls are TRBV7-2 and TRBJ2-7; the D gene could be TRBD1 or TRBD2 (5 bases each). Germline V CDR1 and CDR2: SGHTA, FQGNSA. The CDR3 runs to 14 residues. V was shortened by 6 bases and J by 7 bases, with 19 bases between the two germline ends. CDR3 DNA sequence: TGTGCCAGCAGATGGGGCGGGTATAACAATGAGCAGTACTTC. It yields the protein CASRWGGYNNEQYF.

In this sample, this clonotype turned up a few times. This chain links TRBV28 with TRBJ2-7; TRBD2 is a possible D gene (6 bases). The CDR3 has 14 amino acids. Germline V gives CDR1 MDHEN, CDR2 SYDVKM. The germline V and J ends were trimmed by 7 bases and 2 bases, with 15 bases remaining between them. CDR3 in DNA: TGTGCCAGCACCCCCGGGGTAGCGGCCTACGAGCAGTACTTC. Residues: CASTPGVAAYEQYF.

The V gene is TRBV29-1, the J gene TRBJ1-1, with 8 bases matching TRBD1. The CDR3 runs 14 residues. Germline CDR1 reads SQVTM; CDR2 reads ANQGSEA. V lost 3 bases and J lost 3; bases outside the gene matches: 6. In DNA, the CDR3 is TGCAGCGTTGATACGGACAGGGACCACACTGAAGCTTTCTTT. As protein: CSVDTDRDHTEAFF.

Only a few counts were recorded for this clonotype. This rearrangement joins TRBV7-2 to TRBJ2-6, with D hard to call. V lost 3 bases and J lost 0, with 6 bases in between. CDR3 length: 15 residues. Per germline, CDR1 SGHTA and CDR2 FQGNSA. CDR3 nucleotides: TGTGCCAGCAGCTTGGTCCGCTCTGGGGCCAACGTCCTGACTTTC. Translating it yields CASSLVRSGANVLTF.

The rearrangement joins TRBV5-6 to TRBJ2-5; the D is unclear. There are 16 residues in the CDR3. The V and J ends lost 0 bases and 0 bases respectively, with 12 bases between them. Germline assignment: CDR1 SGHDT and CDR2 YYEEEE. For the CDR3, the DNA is TGTGCCAGCAGCTTGGCGCACGTGCCGTACCAAGAGACCCAGTACTTC. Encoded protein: CASSLAHVPYQETQYF.

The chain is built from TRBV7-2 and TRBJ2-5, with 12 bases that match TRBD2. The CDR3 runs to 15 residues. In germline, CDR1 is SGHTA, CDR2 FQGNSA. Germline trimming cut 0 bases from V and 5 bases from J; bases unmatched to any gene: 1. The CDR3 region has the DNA TGTGCCAGCAGCTTAGCACTAGCGGGAGGCGAGACCCAGTACTTC. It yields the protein CASSLALAGGETQYF.

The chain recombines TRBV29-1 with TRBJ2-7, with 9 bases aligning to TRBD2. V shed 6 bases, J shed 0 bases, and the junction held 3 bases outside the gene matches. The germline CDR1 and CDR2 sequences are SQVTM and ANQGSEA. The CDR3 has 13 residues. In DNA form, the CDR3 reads TGCAGCGTGACTAGCGGCCTCTCCTACGAGCAGTACTTC. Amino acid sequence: CSVTSGLSYEQYF.

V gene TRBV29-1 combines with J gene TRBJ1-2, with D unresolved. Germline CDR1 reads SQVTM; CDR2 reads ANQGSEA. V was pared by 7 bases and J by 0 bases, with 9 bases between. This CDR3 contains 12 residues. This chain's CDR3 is CSAGVANYGYTF. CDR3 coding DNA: TGCAGCGCCGGCGTAGCTAACTATGGCTACACCTTC.